One sample yielded the 6 T cell receptor beta chains listed below, sequenced in a study of cytomegalovirus exposure and HLA in healthy donors. The study ran its PCR with 60 Vbeta and 13 Jbeta primers. Libraries were prepared by immunoSEQ multiplex PCR; TCRdb keeps only in-frame clonotypes and omits some of them. The sample consists of about 130,000 clones, about 80% of them appearing once. The sample consisted of PBMCs. The receptors originated from a human donor in good health.

This rearrangement joins TRBV9 to TRBJ1-2; tentative D call: TRBD1 (5 bases). The length of the CDR3 is 14 residues. Between the trimmed V and J ends, which lost 3 bases and 6 bases, there was a span of 15 bases. Germline V gene data show CDR1 as SGDLS and CDR2 as YYNGEE. The chain's CDR3 is CASSEGLTVDGYTF. The CDR3 nucleotides read TGTGCCAGCAGCGAGGGGCTGACTGTTGATGGCTACACCTTC.

The V gene is TRBV6-6, the J gene TRBJ2-1; maybe TRBD1 (5 bases). With 1 base removed from V and 10 bases from J, the gap between germline ends came to 14 bases. This CDR3 contains 14 residues. The V gene's germline CDR1 is MNHNY and CDR2 SVGAGI (reference sequence). DNA for the CDR3: TGTGCCAGCAGTTACTTAGGACCAGGACACGAGCAGTTCTTC. This translates into CASSYLGPGHEQFF.

V usage is TRBV5-8 and J usage is TRBJ1-1, with D perhaps matching TRBD1 (6 bases). Deletions cut 0 bases from V and 6 bases from J, with 12 bases between. The CDR3 has 14 residues. Per the germline V gene, CDR1 is SGHTS and CDR2 is YDEGEE. The CDR3 is CASSLGWGRAEAFF. Written as DNA, the CDR3 is TGTGCCAGCAGCTTGGGTTGGGGGCGGGCTGAAGCTTTCTTT.

This chain links TRBV5-1 with TRBJ2-3, with a possible D match to TRBD2 (6 bases). The length of the CDR3 is 18 residues. The V gene's germline CDR1 is SGHRS and CDR2 YFSETQ. Trimming removed 0 bases at V and 2 bases at J, with 19 bases between. The CDR3 protein is CASSLEAGEWRITDTQYF. CDR3 sequence (DNA): TGCGCCAGCAGCTTGGAAGCGGGCGAGTGGCGGATCACAGATACGCAGTATTTT.

For the CDR3, the DNA is TGTGCCAGCAGCGTAGAATGGGGGCTAGGCTACACCTTC. Its translation is CASSVEWGLGYTF. The chain employs TRBV9 and TRBJ1-2; TRBD1 might be the D (6 bases). V was trimmed by 0 bases and J by 8 bases, leaving 11 bases between them. Germline V gene lookup returns CDR1 SGDLS and CDR2 YYNGEE. There are 13 residues in the CDR3.

The table lists this clone with a few counts. This sequence joins TRBV5-1 and TRBJ1-2; maybe TRBD1 (6 bases). CDR3 length: 17 residues. V lost 4 bases, J lost 5 bases, and 24 bases lay in between. Per germline, CDR1 SGHRS and CDR2 YFSETQ. The CDR3 is CASSQGGDGSFFYGYTF. The CDR3 nucleotides read TGCGCCAGCAGCCAAGGGGGGGACGGGTCATTCTTTTATGGCTACACCTTC.